Below are 4 T cell receptor beta chains sequenced from a single sample in a study of post-analysis software for immune sequencing data. Study-wide results and caveats: TRBV segments more frequent in patients than in controls numbered five and included TRBV5-6, TRBV5-1 and TRBV20-1.

These TCRs' antigens remain unknown. Built from TCR beta cDNA, the libraries had unique molecular identifiers in them. MiXCR, run by TCRdb on the PCR reads, gives a single entry per CDR3 protein. The table lists 450,000 to 700,000 distinct CDR3 sequences, around 44% of them singletons. Sequencing was carried out using blood. Receptors were obtained from a girl aged 5 to 17 with multiple sclerosis.

The rearrangement joins TRBV5-1 to TRBJ1-1, with a weak D call TRBD1 (6 bases). Trimming removed 3 bases from V and 2 bases from J, with 11 bases in between. This CDR3 comprises 14 residues. CDR1 and CDR2 (germline): SGHRS, YFSETQ. Here the CDR3 DNA reads TGCGCCAGCAGCTCTGGGACACAAAACACTGAAGCTTTCTTT. It codes for CASSSGTQNTEAFF.

This clonotype was seen a single time. V and J are TRBV5-5 and TRBJ2-1, with 7 bases matching TRBD1. The V and J ends lost 2 bases and 3 bases, in that order; junction bases with no gene match: 5. Germline-derived CDR1 and CDR2 are SGHKS and YYEKEE (reference sequence). The CDR3 consists of 15 residues. DNA for the CDR3: TGTGCCAGCAGCTTCCGGGACAGCCTCTACAATGAGCAGTTCTTC. This codes for CASSFRDSLYNEQFF.

This clonotype has a handful of counts. The chain uses TRBV9 and TRBJ2-1; TRBD2 matches 13 bases. The CDR3 is made up of 18 amino acids. Trimming cost V 2 bases and J 0 bases; bases outside gene matches: 5. Germline values: CDR1 SGDLS, CDR2 YYNGEE. The CDR3 is CASSVTSGGSNSYNEQFF. The CDR3 bases are TGTGCCAGCAGCGTGACTAGCGGGGGGTCTAACTCCTACAATGAGCAGTTCTTC.

The V call is TRBV5-5, the J call TRBJ1-2, with D unclear. The germline V gene has CDR1 SGHKS and CDR2 YYEKEE (reference sequence). The CDR3 contains 15 residues. Trimming left V 6 bases short and J 0 bases short, with 15 bases between. The CDR3, as DNA: TGTGCCAGCAACTTAGAGACAACAGCTAACTATGGCTACACCTTC. Its protein product is CASNLETTANYGYTF. The full variable domain, its missing parts supplied by reference TRBV5-5 and TRBJ1-2, is DAGVTQSPTHLIKTRGQQVTLRCSPISGHKSVSWYQQVLGQGPQFIFQYYEKEERGRGNFPDRFSARQFPNYSSELNVNALLLGDSALYLCASNLETTANYGYTFGSGTRLTVV.